The 32 T cell receptor beta chains listed next were all sequenced from one sample in a study of molecular identifiers for immune sequencing clone quantification. TCRdb independently ran MiXCR on the PCR reads; one entry per CDR3 protein. The sample yields 60,000 to 70,000 distinct CDR3 sequences, around 18% seen once. The sample taken for sequencing was naive CD8+ T cells from blood, with Jurkat cell RNA spiked in. As to subset: FACS-sorted CD8+CD4-CCR7+CD45RA+ naive T cells. The receptor source for this set is a human donor in good health. Some libraries in this study had Jurkat cell RNA spiked in.

This chain connects TRBV6-2 or TRBV6-3 to TRBJ2-1; D unresolved. Germline CDR1 and CDR2: MNHEY and SVGEGT. The V gene lost 2 bases and the J gene lost 3 bases, with 20 bases spanning the gap. The CDR3 is made up of 18 amino acids. CDR3 nucleotides: TGTGCCAGCAGTTACCCCGCTGACAAAGGTTTGATCTACAATGAGCAGTTCTTC. This sequence encodes CASSYPADKGLIYNEQFF.

This clonotype occurred many times. The V call is TRBV7-9, the J call TRBJ2-1; D unresolved. This CDR3 has 14 amino acids. Germline-derived CDR1 and CDR2 are SEHNR and FQNEAQ (reference sequence). V dropped 1 base and J dropped 6 bases, with 10 bases sitting between them. DNA of the CDR3: TGTGCCAGCAGCTTAGTGTCCCTAACCAATGAGCAGTTCTTC. The encoded protein is CASSLVSLTNEQFF.

The chain recombines TRBV14 with TRBJ2-1; D uncertain. Trimming shortened V by 1 base and J by 8 bases, and 15 bases separated the two germline ends. Germline-derived CDR1 and CDR2 are SGHDN and FVKESK. This CDR3 is built from 15 residues. In DNA, the CDR3 is TGTGCCAGCAGCCAAGTTCTAGGCTTAGGCCATGAGCAGTTCTTC. It translates to CASSQVLGLGHEQFF.

This clonotype was seen at least ten times. V gene TRBV27 combines with J gene TRBJ1-2; no reliable D call. The CDR3 has 15 amino acids. The V end was cut by 3 bases, the J end by 4 bases, with 15 bases between. Looked up from germline, CDR1 is MNHEY and CDR2 is SMNVEV (reference sequence). This CDR3 reads CASSFTGIYPYGYTF. The CDR3 nucleotides are TGTGCCAGCAGTTTCACCGGGATCTATCCCTATGGCTACACCTTC.

A note on this clonotype: This may be a read error: a much more frequent sequence differs by one nucleotide. In this CDR3 the conserved last residue, phenylalanine or tryptophan, is missing, so a read error is likely. The J gene is TRBJ2-5, the V gene TRBV4-3; 9 bases are a match to TRBD1. Germline lookup yields CDR1 LGHNA and CDR2 YSLEER. The CDR3 runs to 17 residues. The V segment lost 3 bases and the J segment 3 bases; nucleotides outside the gene matches: 11. This CDR3 reads CASSQTTGTGWEETQYL. CDR3 sequence (DNA): TGCGCCAGCAGCCAGACGACGGGGACAGGGTGGGAAGAGACCCAGTACCTC.

This clonotype was detected many times. The gene calls are TRBV30 and TRBJ1-2; D not resolved. CDR1 and CDR2 (germline): GTSNPN, SVGIG (reference sequence). V was cut by 0 bases and J by 0 bases, with 11 bases left in between. The CDR3 is made up of 15 amino acids. CDR3 in DNA: TGTGCCTGGAGTGTACAAAGGGAAACTAACTATGGCTACACCTTC. Protein: CAWSVQRETNYGYTF.

This clonotype was recorded at least ten times. The V call is TRBV6-4, the J call TRBJ1-1; the match to TRBD1 covers 8 bases. Germline V lookup: CDR1 MRHNA, CDR2 SNTAGT. J lost 11 bases, V lost 3 bases, and 11 bases had no gene match. The CDR3 sequence is 14 residues long. CDR3 loop: CASSEGIRGRGAFF. In DNA form, the CDR3 reads TGTGCCAGCAGTGAGGGGATCAGGGGGCGAGGGGCTTTCTTT.

This clonotype has more than one count but fewer than ten. The junction shows a germline mismatch at one end, possibly a read error. V usage is TRBV5-6 and J usage is TRBJ2-3; D unresolved. Germline V gene data show CDR1 as SGHDT and CDR2 as YYEEEE. The CDR3 loop spans 13 amino acids. The CDR3 DNA reads TGTGCCAGCAGCTTGGCGAGTACAGATACGCGGTATTTT. It specifies CASSLASTDTRYF.

There are many counts of this clonotype. V is TRBV19 and J is TRBJ2-1; D not resolved. The V gene lost 3 bases and the J gene lost 0 bases, with 6 bases spanning the gap. This CDR3 spans 14 amino acids. The V gene's germline CDR1 is LNHDA and CDR2 SQIVND (reference sequence). CDR3 nucleotide sequence: TGTGCCAGTAGTATTCCGTCCTCCTACAATGAGCAGTTCTTC. Encoded protein: CASSIPSSYNEQFF.

This clonotype occurred many times. The V gene is TRBV7-9, the J gene TRBJ1-1; D remains ambiguous. V gave up 2 bases and J gave up 4 bases, with 14 bases separating them. Germline CDR1 SEHNR, CDR2 FQNEAQ (reference sequence). CDR3 length: 15 amino acids. CDR3 bases: TGTGCCAGCAGCTTAAGACAAGCAGAGAGCACTGAAGCTTTCTTT. This sequence encodes CASSLRQAESTEAFF.

Remarks on this clonotype: A single base separates this from a much larger clone, so it may be a read error. The chain carries TRBV5-1 and TRBJ2-7, with no clear D. Per the germline V gene, CDR1 is SGHRS and CDR2 is YFSETQ. This CDR3 has 12 residues. The CDR3 reads CAGSLDFYEQYF. DNA of the CDR3: TGCGCCGGCAGCTTGGATTTCTACGAGCAGTACTTC.

Comment on this clonotype: A much larger clone differs from this one at a single base, so this may be a read error. The V call is TRBV2, the J call TRBJ1-1; the D is unclear. V was clipped by 3 bases and J by 6 bases, with 11 bases between them. The CDR3 runs to 13 residues. In germline, CDR1 is SNHLY, CDR2 FYNNEI. In DNA, the CDR3 is TGTGCCAGCAGTGAGTGGAGGGCTGCTGAAGCTTTCTTT. Its protein is CASSEWRAAEAFF.

V usage is TRBV4-1 and J usage is TRBJ1-1; the D is unclear. Between the trimmed V and J ends, which lost 3 bases and 7 bases, there was a span of 9 bases. There are 12 residues in the CDR3. Germline lookup yields CDR1 MGHRA and CDR2 YSYEKL. The CDR3 DNA is TGCGCCAGCAGCCATGGGAACGGTGAAGCTTTCTTT. Its translation: CASSHGNGEAFF.

About this clonotype: Sequence at one end of the junction differs from germline and may be a read error. The chain uses TRBV6-6 and TRBJ1-4; possible D gene TRBD1, 6 bases. Per the germline V gene, CDR1 is MNHNY and CDR2 is SVGAGI (reference sequence). The CDR3 contains 17 residues. Here the CDR3 reads CASSKTARQDTLEKPFF. The CDR3 region has the DNA TGTGCCAGCAGCAAAACGGCGCGACAGGACACCCTAGAAAAACCGTTCTTT.

This clonotype was recorded a few times. This may stem from a read error, because a much larger clone lies one nucleotide away. This rearrangement joins TRBV7-2 to TRBJ2-7, with TRBD2 identical over 8 bases. Trimming at V came to 5 bases and at J to 1 base, leaving 10 bases not matched to a gene. Germline V gene sequence: CDR1 SGHTA, CDR2 FQGNSA. CDR3 length: 16 residues. Here the CDR3 DNA reads TGTGCCAGCAGCCTTGGACTAGCAGGACCATCCTACGAGCAGTACTTC. Translated, it gives CASSLGLAGPSYEQYF.

On this clonotype: A much larger clone differs by one base, so this may be a read error. This chain connects TRBV29-1 to TRBJ1-2; D gene unclear. Between the trimmed V and J ends, which lost 1 base and 0 bases, there was a span of 12 bases. The germline gives CDR1 SQVTM, CDR2 ANQGSEA. The CDR3 spans 15 residues. Here the CDR3 DNA reads TGCAGCGTTGAAGCGTATCTGGACCCTAACTATGGCTACACCTTC. Translating it yields CSVEAYLDPNYGYTF. Complete variable domain (other parts from reference TRBV29-1 and TRBJ1-2): SAVISQKPSRDICQRGTSLTIQCQVDSQVTMMFWYRQQPGQSLTLIATANQGSEATYESGFVIDKFPISRPNLTFSTLTVSNMSPEDSSIYLCSVEAYLDPNYGYTFGSGTRLTVV.

This clonotype was observed many times. The chain carries TRBV27 and TRBJ2-7; the D gene could be TRBD1 or TRBD2 (7 bases each). Trimming removed 3 bases from V and 4 bases from J, with 16 bases in between. The CDR3 consists of 15 residues. CDR1 and CDR2 (germline): MNHEY, SMNVEV (reference sequence). CDR3: CASSLGGGFSYEQYF. CDR3 DNA sequence: TGTGCCAGCAGTTTGGGAGGGGGCTTCTCTTACGAGCAGTACTTC.

As to this clonotype: With a much larger clone just one base away, this may be a read error. The chain links TRBV6-5 to TRBJ1-1; 8 nucleotides line up with TRBD1. Looked up from germline, CDR1 is MNHEY and CDR2 is SVGAGI. With V trimmed by 6 bases and J by 4 bases, 4 bases remained unmatched. CDR3 length: 13 amino acids. As DNA, the CDR3 is TGTGCCAGCAGATACGGACAGGGCACTGAAGCTTTCTTT. Translation: CASRYGQGTEAFF.

This clonotype came up a few times. The V gene is TRBV11-3, the J gene TRBJ2-1; 8 bases are shared with TRBD2. The CDR3 is 17 amino acids. V was clipped by 1 base and J by 9 bases; unmatched bases: 14. Germline assignment: CDR1 SGHNT and CDR2 YENEEA. CDR3 sequence: CASSLGSLEAGAGEQFF. The CDR3 coding sequence is TGTGCCAGCAGCTTAGGCAGCCTTGAAGCGGGAGCCGGTGAGCAGTTCTTC.

This clonotype was counted at least ten times. The rearrangement uses TRBV5-1 and TRBJ1-3; D not resolved. The V and J ends lost 0 bases and 3 bases respectively, with 13 bases between them. The CDR3 sequence is 16 residues long. Germline loops: CDR1 SGHRS, CDR2 YFSETQ. The CDR3 spells CASSLVADARGNTIYF. The CDR3 DNA is TGCGCCAGCAGCTTGGTGGCAGACGCTCGTGGAAACACCATATATTTT.

This clonotype was detected only once. A much larger clone is a single base away; this may be a read error. The chain carries TRBV27 and TRBJ2-7; 11 bases are a match to TRBD1. Per germline, CDR1 MNHEY and CDR2 SMNVEV (reference sequence). This CDR3 comprises 14 residues. The CDR3 loop reads CASGAGTGGSEQNF. The CDR3 DNA is TGTGCCAGCGGTGCCGGGACAGGGGGTTCCGAGCAGAACTTC.

This clonotype has more than one count but fewer than ten. The genes are TRBV30 and TRBJ1-1; no clear D gene. Trimming removed 2 bases at V and 0 bases at J, with 7 bases between. Germline V gives CDR1 GTSNPN, CDR2 SVGIG (reference sequence). CDR3 length: 13 residues. CDR3 coding DNA: TGTGCCTGGAGTCTATCCCTGAACACTGAAGCTTTCTTT. Encoded protein: CAWSLSLNTEAFF.

The chain carries TRBV15 and TRBJ2-7, with 10 bases fitting TRBD2. V was pared by 4 bases and J by 3 bases, with 6 bases of the junction left unmatched. Germline CDR1 reads LNHNV; CDR2 reads YYDKDF (reference sequence). CDR3 size: 15 residues. The CDR3 is CATSIRTSGNYEQYF. The CDR3 nucleotides are TGTGCCACCAGCATAAGGACTAGCGGAAACTACGAGCAGTACTTC.

In this sample, this clonotype turned up many times. The V gene is TRBV27, the J gene TRBJ2-3; a weak D match, TRBD2 (6 bases). The ends were cut back, 8 bases at V and 3 bases at J, with 27 bases in the middle. The CDR3 consists of 18 residues. CDR1 and CDR2 from the germline V gene are MNHEY and SMNVEV (reference sequence). The CDR3 DNA reads as TGTGCCAGCGGATCTCAAGCCTGGGACTTAAGAATTACAGATACGCAGTATTTT. It specifies CASGSQAWDLRITDTQYF.

CDR3 in amino acids: CAISESIVVRTGRKNIQYF. The CDR3 DNA reads TGTGCCATCAGTGAGTCGATTGTGGTCCGCACGGGCAGGAAAAACATTCAGTACTTC. The rearrangement links TRBV10-3 to TRBJ2-4; D is unclear. Trimming stripped 0 bases from V and 4 bases from J, with 22 bases between. This CDR3 spans 19 amino acids. Germline CDR1 is ENHRY and CDR2 is SYGVKD.

The J gene is TRBJ2-7, the V gene TRBV13; possibly TRBD2 for D (5 bases). V lost 4 bases to trimming and J lost 1 base, with 8 bases between them. The V gene's germline CDR1 is PRHDT and CDR2 FYEKMQ (reference sequence). The CDR3 sequence is 13 residues long. CDR3: CASSSLGSYEQYF. The CDR3 nucleotides read TGTGCCAGCAGCTCACTAGGGTCCTACGAGCAGTACTTC.

This clonotype showed up many times. The V call is TRBV30, the J call TRBJ1-5; D unclear. The CDR3 loop spans 13 amino acids. The germline gives CDR1 GTSNPN, CDR2 SVGIG (reference sequence). Trimming removed 2 bases at V and 7 bases at J, with 12 bases between. Here the CDR3 DNA reads TGTGCCTGGAGTCTTTCTGATAGCCAGCCCCAGCATTTT. Protein sequence: CAWSLSDSQPQHF.

This clonotype appeared many times. The chain links TRBV7-2 to TRBJ2-1, with TRBD1 as a possible D gene (6 bases). Deletions cut 8 bases from V and 7 bases from J, with 18 bases between. Germline-derived CDR1 and CDR2 are SGHTA and FQGNSA. CDR3 length equals 14 residues. The CDR3 nucleotides read TGTGCCAGCGAGGTTGTACAGGGATGGAATGAGCAGTTCTTC. This encodes CASEVVQGWNEQFF.

This clonotype has ten or more counts. The chain uses TRBV6-2 or TRBV6-3 and TRBJ2-5, with 9 nucleotides matching TRBD2. Germline CDR1 and CDR2: MNHEY and SVGEGT. The CDR3 spans 16 residues. The J segment lost 2 bases and the V segment lost 2 bases, leaving 6 bases of the junction unmatched. Here the CDR3 DNA reads TGTGCCAGCAGTTACGGGGCGGGAGGGACGCAAGAGACCCAGTACTTC. This translates into CASSYGAGGTQETQYF.

This clonotype was seen at least ten times. J is TRBJ2-1 and V is TRBV20-1, with a weak D call TRBD1 (6 bases). This CDR3 has 12 amino acids. From germline, CDR1 is DFQATT and CDR2 SNEGSKA (reference sequence). V dropped 5 bases and J dropped 7 bases, with 12 bases sitting between them. CDR3 in DNA: TGCAGTGCTCCCAGGGGTATGAATGAGCAGTTCTTC. The encoded protein is CSAPRGMNEQFF.

At least ten counts were recorded for this clonotype. The V call is TRBV29-1, the J call TRBJ2-1; D is possibly TRBD1 or TRBD2 (5 bases each). With 7 bases removed from V and 2 bases from J, the gap between germline ends came to 12 bases. Looked up from germline, CDR1 is SQVTM and CDR2 is ANQGSEA. The CDR3 consists of 13 residues. Written as DNA, the CDR3 is TGCAGCGCCGTGGGGCGGGCCTACAATGAGCAGTTCTTC. Protein sequence: CSAVGRAYNEQFF.

At least ten counts were recorded for this clonotype. The genes are TRBV24-1 and TRBJ2-1, with 7 bases fitting TRBD1. The length of the CDR3 is 16 residues. Per the germline V gene, CDR1 is KGHDR and CDR2 is SFDVKD. V lost 4 bases, J lost 5 bases, and 10 bases stayed unmatched. CDR3 DNA sequence: TGTGCCACCAGTGACCTCCGGGACAGCATAAACAATGAGCAGTTCTTC. Translated, it gives CATSDLRDSINNEQFF.